This TCR beta chain emerged from a study of blood T cell repertoires in COVID-19. Study summary: PBMCs, B-cell-depleted T cells, or T cells were the source of the cDNA or gDNA that made up the material.

V shed 4 bases and J 2 bases; nucleotides not matched to a gene: 6. This CDR3 region has 18 residues. From germline, CDR1 is SGHNT and CDR2 YYREEE (reference sequence). This table comes from immunoSEQ multiplex PCR, and its TCRdb copy is limited to in-frame clones, with some not included. The data show some 140,000 clones, with approximately 85% seen just once and approximately 4% held by the top ten. The V and J genes are TRBV5-4 and TRBJ2-2; 15 bases line up with TRBD2. Specimen: peripheral blood. The clonotype was recovered from a human donor in a cohort sampled during active COVID-19. The DNA of the CDR3 is TGTGCCAGCAGCCCAGGACTAGCGGGGGGGACAAACACCGGGGAGCTGTTTTTT. It yields the protein CASSPGLAGGTNTGELFF.